The 2 T cell receptor beta chains presented below share a single source sample, sequenced in a study of shared clonotypes between healthy human individuals. CD45RO-negative cells were positively selected for CCR7, leaving out terminally differentiated effector memory CD45RA+ cells. Profiled with immunoSEQ multiplex PCR; TCRdb holds only in-frame clones, not every one. The table shows some 800,000 clones, with roughly 92% occurring only once. Sequenced input: naive CD8+ T cells sorted from blood. The origin of the receptors is a man in his thirties or forties in good health.

A few counts support this clone. The chain links TRBV4-1 to TRBJ1-1; D not resolved. Trimming cost V 1 base and J 0 bases, with 6 bases left between them. CDR3 length: 14 amino acids. Germline V gene lookup returns CDR1 MGHRA and CDR2 YSYEKL. In DNA, the CDR3 is TGCGCCAGCAGCCAAGGGGCGATGAACACTGAAGCTTTCTTT. Residues: CASSQGAMNTEAFF.

The chain employs TRBV9 and TRBJ2-1, with D unresolved. CDR3 length: 10 residues. V lost 3 bases and J 8 bases, leaving 3 bases between the germline ends. The germline CDR1 and CDR2 sequences are SGDLS and YYNGEE. The CDR3 DNA sequence: TGTGCCAGCAGCGCGGATGAGCAGTTCTTC. This codes for CASSADEQFF.